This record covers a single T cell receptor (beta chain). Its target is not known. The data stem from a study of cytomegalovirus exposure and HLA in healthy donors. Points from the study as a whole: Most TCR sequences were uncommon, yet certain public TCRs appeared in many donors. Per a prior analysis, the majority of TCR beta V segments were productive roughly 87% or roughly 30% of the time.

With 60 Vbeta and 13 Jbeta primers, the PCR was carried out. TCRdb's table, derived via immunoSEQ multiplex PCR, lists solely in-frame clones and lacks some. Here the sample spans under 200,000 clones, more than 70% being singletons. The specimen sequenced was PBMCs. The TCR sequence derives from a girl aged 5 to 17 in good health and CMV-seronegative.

CDR3 in DNA: TGCAGTGTCGACAGGGACGGCTACACCTTC. This codes for CSVDRDGYTF. The V call is TRBV20-1, the J call TRBJ1-2; TRBD1 matches 7 bases. Unmatched junction bases numbered 4, after V lost 7 bases and J lost 8 bases. Looked up from germline, CDR1 is DFQATT and CDR2 is SNEGSKA (reference sequence). This CDR3 comprises 10 residues.